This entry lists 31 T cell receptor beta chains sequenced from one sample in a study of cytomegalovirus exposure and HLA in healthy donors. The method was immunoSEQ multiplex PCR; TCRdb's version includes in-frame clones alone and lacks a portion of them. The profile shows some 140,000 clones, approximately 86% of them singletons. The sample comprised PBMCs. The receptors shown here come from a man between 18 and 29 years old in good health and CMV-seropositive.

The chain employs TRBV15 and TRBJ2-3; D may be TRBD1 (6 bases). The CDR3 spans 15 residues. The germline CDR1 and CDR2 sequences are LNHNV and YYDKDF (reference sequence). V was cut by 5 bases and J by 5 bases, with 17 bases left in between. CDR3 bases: TGTGCCACCAGCGTCCAGCTGGGGGCCGTAGATACGCAGTATTTT. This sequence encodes CATSVQLGAVDTQYF.

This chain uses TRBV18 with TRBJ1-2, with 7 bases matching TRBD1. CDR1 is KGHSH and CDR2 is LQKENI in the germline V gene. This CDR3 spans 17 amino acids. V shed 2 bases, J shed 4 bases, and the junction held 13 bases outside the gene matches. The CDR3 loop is CASSPTQGQPNTYGYTF. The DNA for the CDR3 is TGTGCCAGCTCACCAACACAGGGGCAACCTAATACCTATGGCTACACCTTC.

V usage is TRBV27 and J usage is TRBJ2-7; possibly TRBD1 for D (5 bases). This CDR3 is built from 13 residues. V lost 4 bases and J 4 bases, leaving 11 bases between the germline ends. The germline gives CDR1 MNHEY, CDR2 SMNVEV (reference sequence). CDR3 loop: CASSSRDRYEQYF. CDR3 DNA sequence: TGTGCCAGCAGTTCCCGAGACAGATACGAGCAGTACTTC.

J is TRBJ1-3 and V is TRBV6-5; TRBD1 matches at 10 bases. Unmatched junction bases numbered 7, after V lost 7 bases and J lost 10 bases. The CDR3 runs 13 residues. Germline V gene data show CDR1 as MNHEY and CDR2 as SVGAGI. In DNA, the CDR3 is TGTGCCAGCATAGACAGGGGGCAATCTACCATATATTTT. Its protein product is CASIDRGQSTIYF.

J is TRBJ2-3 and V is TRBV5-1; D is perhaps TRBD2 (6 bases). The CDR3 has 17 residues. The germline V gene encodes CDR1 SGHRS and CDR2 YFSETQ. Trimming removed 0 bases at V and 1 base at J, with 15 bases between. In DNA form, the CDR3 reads TGCGCCAGCAGCTTGGTATTAGCGGCGCTGGGCACAGATACGCAGTATTTT. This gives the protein CASSLVLAALGTDTQYF.

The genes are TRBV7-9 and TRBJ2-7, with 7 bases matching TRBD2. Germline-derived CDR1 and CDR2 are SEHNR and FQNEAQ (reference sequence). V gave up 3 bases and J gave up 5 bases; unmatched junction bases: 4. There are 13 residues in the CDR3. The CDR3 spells CASSLTSWHEQYF. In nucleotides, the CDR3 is TGTGCCAGCAGCTTGACTAGCTGGCACGAGCAGTACTTC.

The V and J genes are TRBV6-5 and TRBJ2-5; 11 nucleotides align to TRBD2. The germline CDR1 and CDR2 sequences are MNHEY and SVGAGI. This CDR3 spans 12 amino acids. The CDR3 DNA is TGTGTTAGCGGGGGGGCCGTAGAGACCCAGTACTTC. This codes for CVSGGAVETQYF.

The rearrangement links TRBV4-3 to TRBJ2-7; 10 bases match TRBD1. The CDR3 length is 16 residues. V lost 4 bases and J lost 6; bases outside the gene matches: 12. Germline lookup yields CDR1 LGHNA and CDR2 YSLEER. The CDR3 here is CASSPRTGGGWFEQYF. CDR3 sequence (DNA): TGCGCCAGCAGCCCCCGGACAGGGGGGGGTTGGTTCGAGCAGTACTTC.

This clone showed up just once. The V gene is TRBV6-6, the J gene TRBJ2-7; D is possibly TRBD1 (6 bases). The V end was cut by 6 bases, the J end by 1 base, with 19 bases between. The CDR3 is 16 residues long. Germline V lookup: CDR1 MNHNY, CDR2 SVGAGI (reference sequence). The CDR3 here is CASSQGFAESSYEQYF. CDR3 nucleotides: TGTGCCAGCAGCCAGGGGTTCGCAGAAAGTTCCTACGAGCAGTACTTC.

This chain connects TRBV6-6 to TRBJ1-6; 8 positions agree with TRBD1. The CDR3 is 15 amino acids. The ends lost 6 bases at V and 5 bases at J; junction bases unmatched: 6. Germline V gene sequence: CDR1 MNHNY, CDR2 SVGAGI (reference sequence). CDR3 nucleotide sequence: TGTGCCAGCAGAGACAGGACAGGGCATAATTCACCCCTCCACTTT. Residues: CASRDRTGHNSPLHF.

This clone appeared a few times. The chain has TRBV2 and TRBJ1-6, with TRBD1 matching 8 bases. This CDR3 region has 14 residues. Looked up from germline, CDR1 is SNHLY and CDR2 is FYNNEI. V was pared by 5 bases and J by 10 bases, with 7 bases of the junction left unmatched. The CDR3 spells CASSIDRGESPLHF. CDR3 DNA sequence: TGTGCCAGCAGTATAGACAGGGGTGAATCACCCCTCCACTTT.

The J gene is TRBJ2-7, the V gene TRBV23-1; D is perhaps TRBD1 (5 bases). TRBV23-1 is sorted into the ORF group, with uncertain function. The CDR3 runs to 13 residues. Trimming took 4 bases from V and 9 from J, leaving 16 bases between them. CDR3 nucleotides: TGCGCCAGCAGTCCTTACTCGACAGCAGGGCAGTACTTC. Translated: CASSPYSTAGQYF.

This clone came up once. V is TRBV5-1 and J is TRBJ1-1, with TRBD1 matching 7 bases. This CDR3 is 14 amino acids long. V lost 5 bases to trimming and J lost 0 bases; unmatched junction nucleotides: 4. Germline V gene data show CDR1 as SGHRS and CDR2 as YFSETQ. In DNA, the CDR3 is TGCGCCAGCAGGCTGACAGGGATGAACACTGAAGCTTTCTTT. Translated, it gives CASRLTGMNTEAFF.

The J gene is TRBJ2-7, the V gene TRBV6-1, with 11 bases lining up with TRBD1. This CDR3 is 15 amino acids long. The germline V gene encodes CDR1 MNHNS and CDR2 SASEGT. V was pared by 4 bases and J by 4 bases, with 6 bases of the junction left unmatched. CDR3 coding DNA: TGTGCCAGCAGTGTCCCGGGACAGGGGGTGTACGAGCAGTACTTC. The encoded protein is CASSVPGQGVYEQYF.

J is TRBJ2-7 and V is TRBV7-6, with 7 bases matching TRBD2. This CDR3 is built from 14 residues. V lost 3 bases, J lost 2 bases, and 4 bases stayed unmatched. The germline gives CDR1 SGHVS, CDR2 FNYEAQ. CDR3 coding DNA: TGTGCCAGCAGCTTTAGCGGGCTTACCTACGAGCAGTACTTC. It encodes CASSFSGLTYEQYF.

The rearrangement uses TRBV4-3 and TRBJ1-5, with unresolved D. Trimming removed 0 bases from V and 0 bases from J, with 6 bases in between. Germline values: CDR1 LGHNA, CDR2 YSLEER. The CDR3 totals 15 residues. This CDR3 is CASSQDTVSNQPQHF. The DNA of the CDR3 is TGCGCCAGCAGCCAAGATACAGTTAGCAATCAGCCCCAGCATTTT.

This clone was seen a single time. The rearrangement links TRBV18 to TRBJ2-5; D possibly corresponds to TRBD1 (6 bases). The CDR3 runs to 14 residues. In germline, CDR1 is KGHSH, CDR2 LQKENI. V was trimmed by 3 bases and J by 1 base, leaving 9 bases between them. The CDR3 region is CASSPARGQETQYF. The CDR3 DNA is TGTGCCAGCTCACCGGCCAGGGGCCAAGAGACCCAGTACTTC.

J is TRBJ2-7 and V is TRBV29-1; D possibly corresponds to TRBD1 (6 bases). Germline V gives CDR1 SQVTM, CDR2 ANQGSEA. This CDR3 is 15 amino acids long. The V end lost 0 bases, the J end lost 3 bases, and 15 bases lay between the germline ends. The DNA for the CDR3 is TGCAGCGTTGAAGACTTACAGGGTATTATCTACGAGCAGTACTTC. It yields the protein CSVEDLQGIIYEQYF.

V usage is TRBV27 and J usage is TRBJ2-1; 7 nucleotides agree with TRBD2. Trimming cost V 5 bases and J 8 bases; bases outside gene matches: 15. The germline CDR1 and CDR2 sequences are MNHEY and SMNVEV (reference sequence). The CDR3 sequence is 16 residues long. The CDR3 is CASSPMRGGSWDEQFF. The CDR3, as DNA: TGTGCCAGCAGTCCAATGCGGGGCGGGAGTTGGGATGAGCAGTTCTTC.

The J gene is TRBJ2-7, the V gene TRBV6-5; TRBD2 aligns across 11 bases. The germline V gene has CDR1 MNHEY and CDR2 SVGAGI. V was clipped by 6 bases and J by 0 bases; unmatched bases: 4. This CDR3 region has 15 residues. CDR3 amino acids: CASRVTSGGSYEQYF. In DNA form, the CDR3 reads TGTGCCAGCAGGGTTACTAGCGGGGGCTCCTACGAGCAGTACTTC.

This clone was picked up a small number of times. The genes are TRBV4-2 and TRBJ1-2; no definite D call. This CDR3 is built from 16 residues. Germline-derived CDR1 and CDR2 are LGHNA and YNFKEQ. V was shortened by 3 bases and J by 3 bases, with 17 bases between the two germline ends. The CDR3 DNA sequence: TGTGCCAGCAGCCAGGCGGGTGGGCCGTCAGACTATGGCTACACCTTC. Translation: CASSQAGGPSDYGYTF.

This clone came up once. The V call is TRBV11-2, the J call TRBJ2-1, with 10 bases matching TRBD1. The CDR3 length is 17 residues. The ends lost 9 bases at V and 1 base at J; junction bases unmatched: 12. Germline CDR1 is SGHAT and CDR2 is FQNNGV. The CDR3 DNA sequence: TGTGCCAGTGCTAGAGGGACAGGGGTGACATCCTACAATGAGCAGTTCTTC. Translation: CASARGTGVTSYNEQFF.

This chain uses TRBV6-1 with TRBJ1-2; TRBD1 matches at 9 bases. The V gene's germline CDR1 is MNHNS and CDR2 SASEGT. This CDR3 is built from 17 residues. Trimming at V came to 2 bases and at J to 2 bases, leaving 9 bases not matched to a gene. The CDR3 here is CASSEMAQGARNYGYTF. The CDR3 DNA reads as TGTGCCAGCAGTGAAATGGCACAGGGGGCGAGAAACTATGGCTACACCTTC.

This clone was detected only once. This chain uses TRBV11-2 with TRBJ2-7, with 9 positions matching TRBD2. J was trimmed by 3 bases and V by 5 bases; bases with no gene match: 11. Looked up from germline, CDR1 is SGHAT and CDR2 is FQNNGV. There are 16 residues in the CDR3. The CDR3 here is CASSLNTGTSFYEQYF. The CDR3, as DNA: TGTGCCAGCAGCCTGAACACCGGGACTAGCTTCTACGAGCAGTACTTC. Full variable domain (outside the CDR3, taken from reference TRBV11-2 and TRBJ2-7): EAGVAQSPRYKIIEKRQSVAFWCNPISGHATLYWYQQILGQGPKLLIQFQNNGVVDDSQLPKDRFSAERLKGVDSTLKIQPAKLEDSAVYLCASSLNTGTSFYEQYFGPGTRLTVT.

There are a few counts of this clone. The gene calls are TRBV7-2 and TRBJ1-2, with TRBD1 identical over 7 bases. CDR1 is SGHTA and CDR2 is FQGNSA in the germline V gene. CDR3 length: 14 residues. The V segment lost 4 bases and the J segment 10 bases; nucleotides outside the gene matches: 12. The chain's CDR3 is CASSSDRVTDVYTF. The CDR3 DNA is TGTGCCAGCAGCTCAGACAGGGTCACGGATGTCTACACCTTC.

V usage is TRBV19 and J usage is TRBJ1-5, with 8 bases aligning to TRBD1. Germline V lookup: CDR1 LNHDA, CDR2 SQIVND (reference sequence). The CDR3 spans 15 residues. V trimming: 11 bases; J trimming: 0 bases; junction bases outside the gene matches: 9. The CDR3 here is CASQDRGYSNQPQHF. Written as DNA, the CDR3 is TGTGCCTCCCAAGACAGGGGATATAGCAATCAGCCCCAGCATTTT.

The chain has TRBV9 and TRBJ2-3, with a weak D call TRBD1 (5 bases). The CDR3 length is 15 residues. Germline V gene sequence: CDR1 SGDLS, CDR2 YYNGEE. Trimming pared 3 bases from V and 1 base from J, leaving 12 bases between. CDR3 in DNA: TGTGCCAGCAGCGCCGCGGCAGGGCGCACAGATACGCAGTATTTT. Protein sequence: CASSAAAGRTDTQYF.

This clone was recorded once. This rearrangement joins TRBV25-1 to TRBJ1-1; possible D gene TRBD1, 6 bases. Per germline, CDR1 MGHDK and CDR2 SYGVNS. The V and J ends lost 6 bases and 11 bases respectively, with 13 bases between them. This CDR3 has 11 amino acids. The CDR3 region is CASSQQGTAFF. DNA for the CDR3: TGTGCCAGCAGCCAACAGGGAACGGCTTTCTTT.

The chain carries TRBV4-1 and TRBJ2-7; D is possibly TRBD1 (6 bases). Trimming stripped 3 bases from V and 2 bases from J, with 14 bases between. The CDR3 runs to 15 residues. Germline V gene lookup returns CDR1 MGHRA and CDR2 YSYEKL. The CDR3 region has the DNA TGCGCCAGCAGCCAGGGGACGGGACAACCCTACGAGCAGTACTTC. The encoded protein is CASSQGTGQPYEQYF.

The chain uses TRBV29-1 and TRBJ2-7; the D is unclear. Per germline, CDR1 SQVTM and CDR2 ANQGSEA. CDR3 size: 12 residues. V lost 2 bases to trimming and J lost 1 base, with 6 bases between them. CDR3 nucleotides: TGCAGCGTTGAAAACAGTTCCTACGAGCAGTACTTC. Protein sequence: CSVENSSYEQYF.

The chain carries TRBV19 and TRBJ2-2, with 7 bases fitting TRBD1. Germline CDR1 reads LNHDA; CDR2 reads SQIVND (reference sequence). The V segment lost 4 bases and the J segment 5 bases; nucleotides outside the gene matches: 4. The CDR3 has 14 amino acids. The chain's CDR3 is CASSKTQGTGELFF. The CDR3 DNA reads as TGTGCCAGTAGTAAGACACAGGGGACCGGGGAGCTGTTTTTT.